Each of the 12 T cell receptor beta chains below was sequenced from the same sample in a study of T-cell reconstitution after alpha-beta-depleted transplantation in children. Unique molecular identifiers were built into the TCRbeta library. TCRdb reanalysed the PCR reads using MiXCR and keeps one entry per CDR3 protein. The data show some 300,000 distinct CDR3 sequences, over 9% seen once. The source was PBMCs, collected before TCRalphabeta/CD19-depleted stem cell transplant. These receptors all come from a boy under two years old with acute myeloid leukemia, due to receive a stem cell transplant.

This clonotype was counted ten times or more. The chain uses TRBV7-2 and TRBJ1-5; D might be TRBD1 (6 bases). V was cut by 4 bases and J by 6 bases, with 16 bases left in between. This CDR3 spans 15 amino acids. CDR1 SGHTA and CDR2 FQGNSA come from the germline V gene. CDR3 protein: CASSSRGGPSQPQHF. CDR3 DNA: TGTGCCAGCAGCTCCCGGGGGGGGCCAAGTCAGCCCCAGCATTTT.

This clonotype has at least ten counts. The CDR3 loop is CASSPGTGNTGELFF. The CDR3, as DNA: TGTGCCAGCAGCCCTGGGACAGGGAACACCGGGGAGCTGTTTTTT. This sequence joins TRBV3-1 and TRBJ2-2, with 8 bases aligning to TRBD1. The CDR3 extends over 15 amino acids. Germline V gene lookup returns CDR1 LGHDT and CDR2 YNNKEL (reference sequence). Germline trimming cut 4 bases from V and 1 base from J; bases unmatched to any gene: 2.

This clonotype was recorded only once. A read error may be the cause here, since a much bigger clone is one base away. The chain couples TRBV5-1 to TRBJ1-1; no clear D. The ends were cut back, 0 bases at V and 0 bases at J, with 15 bases in the middle. This CDR3 contains 17 residues. Germline loops: CDR1 SGHRS, CDR2 YFSETQ. CDR3 in amino acids: CASSLGANLILNTEAFF. The CDR3, as DNA: TGCGCCAGCAGCTTGGGGGCCAACCTTATCCTGAACACTGAAGCTTTCTTT.

This clonotype was counted at least ten times. This rearrangement joins TRBV7-2 to TRBJ2-3; D may be TRBD2 (6 bases). V gave up 3 bases and J gave up 0 bases, with 10 bases separating them. CDR1 is SGHTA, CDR2 FQGNSA, per germline. The CDR3 length is 15 residues. The CDR3 spells CASSLKGTSTDTQYF. CDR3 sequence (DNA): TGTGCCAGCAGCTTGAAGGGGACTAGCACAGATACGCAGTATTTT. Variable domain in full (rest from reference TRBV7-2 and TRBJ2-3): GAGVSQSPSNKVTEKGKDVELRCDPISGHTALYWYRQSLGQGLEFLIYFQGNSAPDKSGLPSDRFSAERTGGSVSTLTIQRTQQEDSAVYLCASSLKGTSTDTQYFGPGTRLTVL.

This clonotype was observed at least ten times. This chain uses TRBV5-6 with TRBJ2-2, with 8 bases fitting TRBD2. The germline gives CDR1 SGHDT, CDR2 YYEEEE. The ends lost 5 bases at V and 5 bases at J; junction bases unmatched: 8. The CDR3 spans 15 residues. CDR3 DNA: TGTGCCAGCAGGCCAGCGGGAGTTCTTACCGGGGAGCTGTTTTTT. This translates into CASRPAGVLTGELFF.

Ten or more counts support this clonotype. J is TRBJ1-5 and V is TRBV28; D remains ambiguous. Trimming removed 7 bases at V and 0 bases at J, with 13 bases between. Per the germline V gene, CDR1 is MDHEN and CDR2 is SYDVKM. The CDR3 covers 15 residues. CDR3 bases: TGTGCCAGCAACCAGCGCAGCGATAGCAATCAGCCCCAGCATTTT. Protein product: CASNQRSDSNQPQHF.

This clonotype was recorded many times. The chain employs TRBV5-1 and TRBJ2-1, with D hard to call. The CDR3 is 14 residues long. The germline gives CDR1 SGHRS, CDR2 YFSETQ. The ends were cut back, 3 bases at V and 9 bases at J, with 16 bases in the middle. The CDR3, as DNA: TGCGCCAGCAGCTCAATCGCTAGGAAAACTGAGCAGTTCTTC. Encoded protein: CASSSIARKTEQFF. Full variable domain (missing parts from reference TRBV5-1 and TRBJ2-1): KAGVTQTPRYLIKTRGQQVTLSCSPISGHRSVSWYQQTPGQGLQFLFEYFSETQRNKGNFPGRFSGRQFSNSRSEMNVSTLELGDSALYLCASSSIARKTEQFFGPGTRLTVL.

This clonotype showed up many times. The chain combines TRBV11-2 with TRBJ2-1; 10 nucleotides agree with TRBD2. The CDR3 has 12 amino acids. The junction had 5 bases not matched to a gene; V was cut back by 6 bases and J by 12 bases. Germline CDR1 is SGHAT and CDR2 is FQNNGV. CDR3 in amino acids: CASRGTSDAQFF. The CDR3 nucleotides are TGTGCCAGCAGGGGGACTAGCGATGCGCAGTTCTTC.

The J gene is TRBJ2-7, the V gene TRBV20-1, with TRBD2 identical over 11 bases. The CDR3 has 15 amino acids. In germline, CDR1 is DFQATT, CDR2 SNEGSKA (reference sequence). J lost 4 bases, V lost 5 bases, and 10 bases had no gene match. CDR3 in amino acids: CSASLPASGRYEQYF. The CDR3 coding sequence is TGCAGTGCTTCTCTCCCGGCTAGCGGGAGGTACGAGCAGTACTTC.

This clonotype was recorded at least ten times. The CDR3 loop is CSVEESSEQYF. The CDR3 nucleotides read TGCAGCGTTGAAGAGAGTAGCGAGCAGTACTTC. The rearrangement joins TRBV29-1 to TRBJ2-7; D uncertain. The CDR3 covers 11 residues. Trimming took off 0 bases at V and 6 bases at J, with 6 bases between the two ends. The germline V gene has CDR1 SQVTM and CDR2 ANQGSEA.

This clonotype was seen many times. V usage is TRBV7-9 and J usage is TRBJ1-4, with 7 bases that match TRBD1. The trim removed 4 bases at V and 8 bases at J, leaving 10 bases unmatched. Looked up from germline, CDR1 is SEHNR and CDR2 is FQNEAQ (reference sequence). The CDR3 runs to 15 residues. The DNA for the CDR3 is TGTGCCAGCAGCTCGAGGGGGACAGCCGGGGAAAAACTGTTTTTT. Encoded protein: CASSSRGTAGEKLFF.

In its sample, this clonotype was seen many times. The chain has TRBV7-3 and TRBJ1-1, with D perhaps TRBD1 (6 bases). Germline CDR1 SGHTA, CDR2 FQGTGA. V was clipped by 3 bases and J by 8 bases, with 22 bases between them. The CDR3 covers 16 residues. The CDR3 nucleotides read TGTGCCAGCAGCTTGATCACCGGGACCCAGGGACAAGAAGCTTTCTTT. It codes for CASSLITGTQGQEAFF. Full variable domain (remainder filled in from reference TRBV7-3 and TRBJ1-1): GAGVSQTPSNKVTEKGKYVELRCDPISGHTALYWYRQSLGQGPEFLIYFQGTGAADDSGLPNDRFFAVRPEGSVSTLKIQRTERGDSAVYLCASSLITGTQGQEAFFGQGTRLTVV.